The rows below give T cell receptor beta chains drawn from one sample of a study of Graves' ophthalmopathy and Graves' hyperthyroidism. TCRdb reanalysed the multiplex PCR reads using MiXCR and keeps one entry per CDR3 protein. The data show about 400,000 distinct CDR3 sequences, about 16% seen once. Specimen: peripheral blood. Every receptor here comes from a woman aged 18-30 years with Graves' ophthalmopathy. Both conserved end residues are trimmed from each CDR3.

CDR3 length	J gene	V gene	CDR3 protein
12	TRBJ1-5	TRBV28	ASSFQNSNQPQH
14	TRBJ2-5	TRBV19	ASSIVSGQGLETQY
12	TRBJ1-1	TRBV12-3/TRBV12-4	ASSLALRNTEAF
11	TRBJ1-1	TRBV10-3	ATEAPGRPEAF
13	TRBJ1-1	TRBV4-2	ASSQEGGWPTEAF
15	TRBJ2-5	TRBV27	ASSLFAPWDRGETQY
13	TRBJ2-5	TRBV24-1	ATSDRTTLIRTQY
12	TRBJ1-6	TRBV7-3	ASSLGQENSPLH
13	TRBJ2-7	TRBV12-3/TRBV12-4	ASSRGPGGTGEQY
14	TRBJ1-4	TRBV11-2	ASSPRQGWGNEKLF
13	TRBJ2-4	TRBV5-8	ASTLGGLAKNIQY
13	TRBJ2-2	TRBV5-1	ASSPGQSNTGELF
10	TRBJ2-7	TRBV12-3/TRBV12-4	ASGMGGREQY
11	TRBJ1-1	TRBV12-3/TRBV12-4	ASRWGQLGGAF
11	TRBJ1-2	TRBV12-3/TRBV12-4	ASSFGPRDGYT
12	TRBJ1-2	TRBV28	ASSFAGLRRGYT
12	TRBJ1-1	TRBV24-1	ATRDRPMNTEAF
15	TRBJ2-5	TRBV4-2	ASSQDGGSGRGKTQY
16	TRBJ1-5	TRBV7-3	ASRSSPLTQHFNQPQH
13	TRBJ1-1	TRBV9	ASSVLGDMNTEAF
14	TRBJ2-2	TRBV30	AWIPRAGGLTGELF
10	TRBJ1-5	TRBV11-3	ASRPRVQPQH
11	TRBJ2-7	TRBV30	AWSVTGTPSRY
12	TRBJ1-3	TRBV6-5	ASRRQSSGNTIY
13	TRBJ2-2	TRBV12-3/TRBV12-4	ASVGGVTNTRELF
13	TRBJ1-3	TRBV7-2	ASSSTQGTGNTIY
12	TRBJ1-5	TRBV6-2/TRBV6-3	ASREEQNNQPQH
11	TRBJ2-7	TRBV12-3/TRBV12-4	ASSYSLPYEQY
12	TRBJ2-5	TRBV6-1	ASSPTGAQETQY
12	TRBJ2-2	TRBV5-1	ASSDRTGTGELF
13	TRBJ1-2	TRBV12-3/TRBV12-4	ASSSRASSSPRYT
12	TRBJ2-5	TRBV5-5	ASSLLAGVETQY
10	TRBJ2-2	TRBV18	ASSPFGGELF
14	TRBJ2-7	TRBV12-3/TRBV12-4	ASSFREGLKPYEQY
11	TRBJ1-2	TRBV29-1	SVAQGESSGYT
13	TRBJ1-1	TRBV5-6	ASSGLWGVPAEAF
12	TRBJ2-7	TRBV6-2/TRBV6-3	ASSYSAVSSEQY
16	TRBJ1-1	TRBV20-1	SARPRAGILFWNTEAF
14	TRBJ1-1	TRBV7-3	ASSSRPGTVNTEAF
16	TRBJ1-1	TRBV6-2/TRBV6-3	ASPKDRAALGGNTEAF
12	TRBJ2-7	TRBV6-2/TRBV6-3	ASSRDTTSTEQY
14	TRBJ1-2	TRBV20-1	SARDSAGTGTYGYT
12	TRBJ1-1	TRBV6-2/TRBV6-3	ASSSTGRHTEAF